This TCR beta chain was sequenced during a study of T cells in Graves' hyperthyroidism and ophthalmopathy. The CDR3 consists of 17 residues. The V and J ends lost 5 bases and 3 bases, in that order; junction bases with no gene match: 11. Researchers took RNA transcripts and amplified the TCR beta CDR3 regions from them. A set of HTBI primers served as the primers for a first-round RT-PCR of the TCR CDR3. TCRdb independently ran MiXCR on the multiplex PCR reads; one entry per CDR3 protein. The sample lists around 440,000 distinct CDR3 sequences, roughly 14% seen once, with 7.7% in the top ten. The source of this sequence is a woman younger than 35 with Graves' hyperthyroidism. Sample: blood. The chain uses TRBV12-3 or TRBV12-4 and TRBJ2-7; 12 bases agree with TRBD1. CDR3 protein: CASSPALGTGGGYEQYF. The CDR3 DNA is TGTGCCAGCAGTCCGGCCTTGGGGACAGGGGGCGGCTACGAGCAGTACTTC.